These T cell receptor beta chains were read from a single sample in a study of shared clonotypes between healthy human individuals. Repertoires were generated with immunoSEQ multiplex PCR, while TCRdb's copy carries only in-frame clones and drops some. The table includes roughly 95,000 clones, more than 45% detected once. The sample comprised PBMCs. The receptors stem from a woman aged 40 to 55 in good health. Some clones in this sample may be carry-over from other donors' samples. Each CDR3 is given with its conserved first and last residue. Each record gives: CDR3 DNA, CDR3 protein, J gene, V gene, D gene, clone size. The D gene is left open where the match is weak. Expanded clones are given a class, and other clones once, few, many or no size at all.

cdr3_nt: TGTGCCAGCAGGGGACAGGGGTGGGGGAACACTGAAGCTTTCTTT; cdr3_aa: CASRGQGWGNTEAFF; j_call: TRBJ1-1; v_call: TRBV2; d_call: TRBD1; clone_size: -
cdr3_nt: TGCGCCAGCAGCCAAGGGACAGGGTTTGGTGAGCAGTTCTTC; cdr3_aa: CASSQGTGFGEQFF; j_call: TRBJ2-1; v_call: TRBV4-3; d_call: TRBD1; clone_size: once
cdr3_nt: TGTGCCACTGCAGTGACAGCATCGGATGAAAAACTGTTTTTT; cdr3_aa: CATAVTASDEKLFF; j_call: TRBJ1-4; v_call: TRBV19; d_call: -; clone_size: -
cdr3_nt: TGTGCCAGCAGCCGAGACAGGGGCCCTGGAAACACCATATATTTT; cdr3_aa: CASSRDRGPGNTIYF; j_call: TRBJ1-3; v_call: TRBV7-2; d_call: TRBD1; clone_size: few
cdr3_nt: TGTGCCAGCAGCTTAGAGGGCCTTTGGGGCTACACCTTC; cdr3_aa: CASSLEGLWGYTF; j_call: TRBJ1-2; v_call: TRBV7-9; d_call: -; clone_size: -
cdr3_nt: TGTGCCAGCAGTTTAGTACGGGATGGCTACACCTTC; cdr3_aa: CASSLVRDGYTF; j_call: TRBJ1-2; v_call: TRBV28; d_call: -; clone_size: many
cdr3_nt: TGTGCCAGCAGTTTAGATAAAGATACGCAGTATTTT; cdr3_aa: CASSLDKDTQYF; j_call: TRBJ2-3; v_call: TRBV28; d_call: -; clone_size: -
cdr3_nt: TGTGCCAGCAGCTTAGAAGGCGGGAAGTACGAGCAGTACTTC; cdr3_aa: CASSLEGGKYEQYF; j_call: TRBJ2-7; v_call: TRBV7-2; d_call: -; clone_size: -
cdr3_nt: TGTGCCAGCAGAGACAGGGGGACGTCAAATGAAAAACTGTTTTTT; cdr3_aa: CASRDRGTSNEKLFF; j_call: TRBJ1-4; v_call: TRBV6-1; d_call: TRBD1; clone_size: many
cdr3_nt: TGCGCCAGCAGCTTTATTTCGGGACAGGGGGACAATGAGCAGTTCTTC; cdr3_aa: CASSFISGQGDNEQFF; j_call: TRBJ2-1; v_call: TRBV5-1; d_call: TRBD1; clone_size: many
cdr3_nt: TGTGCCATCAGTGTCTTGAGCGGACGTAACTATGGCTACACCTTC; cdr3_aa: CAISVLSGRNYGYTF; j_call: TRBJ1-2; v_call: TRBV10-3; d_call: -; clone_size: many
cdr3_nt: TGTGCCTGGCATAACAGGGGCTACGAGCAGTACTTC; cdr3_aa: CAWHNRGYEQYF; j_call: TRBJ2-7; v_call: TRBV30; d_call: TRBD1; clone_size: medium-sized
cdr3_nt: TGTGCCAGCGGCTTAGAAGGAGCGGCGCCCTACAGTGAGCAGCTCTTC; cdr3_aa: CASGLEGAAPYSEQLF; j_call: TRBJ2-1; v_call: TRBV7-9; d_call: -; clone_size: once
cdr3_nt: TGTGCCTGGAGTGTGGGACTTTGGTACCAAGAGACCCAGTACTTC; cdr3_aa: CAWSVGLWYQETQYF; j_call: TRBJ2-5; v_call: TRBV30; d_call: -; clone_size: -
cdr3_nt: TGCAGCCCCGAGCGGGGGTCTGCGGGACTCCTTTACAATGAGCAGTTCTTC; cdr3_aa: CSPERGSAGLLYNEQFF; j_call: TRBJ2-1; v_call: TRBV29-1; d_call: TRBD2; clone_size: many
cdr3_nt: TGTGCCAGCAGTTCCGGACAGGCGCCTTCACCCCTCCACTTT; cdr3_aa: CASSSGQAPSPLHF; j_call: TRBJ1-6; v_call: TRBV6-5; d_call: TRBD1; clone_size: few
cdr3_nt: TGCAGCGTTGTGAGGGACAGGGCGACGGAGACCCAGTACTTC; cdr3_aa: CSVVRDRATETQYF; j_call: TRBJ2-5; v_call: TRBV29-1; d_call: TRBD1; clone_size: few
cdr3_nt: TGTGCCTGGAGTGTAACGGAGATGAACACTGAAGCTTTCTTT; cdr3_aa: CAWSVTEMNTEAFF; j_call: TRBJ1-1; v_call: TRBV30; d_call: -; clone_size: medium-sized
cdr3_nt: TGTGCCAGCAGCCCTGGACAGGGCTCTTTTCACGTCCTGACTTTC; cdr3_aa: CASSPGQGSFHVLTF; j_call: TRBJ2-6; v_call: TRBV6-6; d_call: TRBD1; clone_size: few
cdr3_nt: TGCGCCAGCAGCCAAGGGACAGGGGATGTCTACGAGCAGTACTTC; cdr3_aa: CASSQGTGDVYEQYF; j_call: TRBJ2-7; v_call: TRBV4-3; d_call: TRBD1; clone_size: -
cdr3_nt: TGCAGCGTTGTTGTGGCGGGAGGCGGACACGAGCAGTACTTC; cdr3_aa: CSVVVAGGGHEQYF; j_call: TRBJ2-7; v_call: TRBV29-1; d_call: TRBD2; clone_size: -
cdr3_nt: TGTGCCAGCAGCCTGGACTTCAAACCTGCAGAGACCCAGTACTTC; cdr3_aa: CASSLDFKPAETQYF; j_call: TRBJ2-5; v_call: TRBV4-2; d_call: -; clone_size: many
cdr3_nt: TGTGCCAGCAGGTCCCGGGACGGGAGCTCTGGGGCCAACGTCCTGACTTTC; cdr3_aa: CASRSRDGSSGANVLTF; j_call: TRBJ2-6; v_call: TRBV2; d_call: -; clone_size: few
cdr3_nt: TGTGCCTGGAGTCCAAAAACAGGGTATAGGGATGAAAAACTGTTTTTT; cdr3_aa: CAWSPKTGYRDEKLFF; j_call: TRBJ1-4; v_call: TRBV30; d_call: -; clone_size: few
cdr3_nt: TGTGCCTGGAGTTGGGGGAGCAATCAGCCCCAGCATTTT; cdr3_aa: CAWSWGSNQPQHF; j_call: TRBJ1-5; v_call: TRBV30; d_call: -; clone_size: many
cdr3_nt: TGTGCCAGCACTGTAGACAGACACTATGGCTACACCTTC; cdr3_aa: CASTVDRHYGYTF; j_call: TRBJ1-2; v_call: TRBV5-4; d_call: -; clone_size: few
cdr3_nt: TGCGCCAGCAGCTTGGGGCAGACAGAAGCTTTCTTT; cdr3_aa: CASSLGQTEAFF; j_call: TRBJ1-1; v_call: TRBV5-1; d_call: -; clone_size: -
cdr3_nt: TGTGCCTGGTCCGCCGGTCCGCCCAATGAGCAGTTCTTC; cdr3_aa: CAWSAGPPNEQFF; j_call: TRBJ2-1; v_call: TRBV30; d_call: -; clone_size: many